This TCR beta chain was documented in a study of PD-L1 blockade in urothelial cancer. About the study: Patients took up atezolizumab in about 2014 at 1,200 mg intravenously every 3 weeks.

The data were produced by immunoSEQ multiplex PCR, yet TCRdb's version contains in-frame clones alone and is incomplete. Of around 20,000 clones listed, roughly 88% are singletons. The CDR3 runs to 15 residues. Per the germline V gene, CDR1 is SGDLS and CDR2 is YYNGEE. Trimming at V came to 3 bases and at J to 2 bases, leaving 6 bases not matched to a gene. This receptor was identified in a man aged 45-60 years with urothelial cancer. The J gene is TRBJ2-7, the V gene TRBV9; 9 bases map to TRBD1. The specimen was PBMCs, collected around atezolizumab (anti-PD-L1) treatment. CDR3 in DNA: TGTGCCAGCAGCGAGAGACAGGGGGGGGCCTACGAGCAGTACTTC. Encoded protein: CASSERQGGAYEQYF.